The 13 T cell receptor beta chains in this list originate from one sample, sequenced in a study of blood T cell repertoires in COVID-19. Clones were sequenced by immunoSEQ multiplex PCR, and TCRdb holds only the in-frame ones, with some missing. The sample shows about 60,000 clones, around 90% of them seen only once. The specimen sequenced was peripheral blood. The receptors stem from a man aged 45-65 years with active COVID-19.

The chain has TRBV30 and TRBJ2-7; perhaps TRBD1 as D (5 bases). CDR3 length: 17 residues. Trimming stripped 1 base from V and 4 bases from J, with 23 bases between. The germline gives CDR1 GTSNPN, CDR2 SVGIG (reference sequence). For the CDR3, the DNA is TGTGCCTGGAGTGCCCGATTTTCGGCAGGGTCTAAATACGAGCAGTACTTC. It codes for CAWSARFSAGSKYEQYF.

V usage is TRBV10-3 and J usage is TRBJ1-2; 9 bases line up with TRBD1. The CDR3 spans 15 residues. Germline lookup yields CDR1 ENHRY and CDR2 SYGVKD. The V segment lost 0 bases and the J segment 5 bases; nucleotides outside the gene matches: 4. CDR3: CAISESLQGAYGYTF. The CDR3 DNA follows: TGTGCCATCAGTGAGTCTTTACAGGGGGCGTATGGCTACACCTTC.

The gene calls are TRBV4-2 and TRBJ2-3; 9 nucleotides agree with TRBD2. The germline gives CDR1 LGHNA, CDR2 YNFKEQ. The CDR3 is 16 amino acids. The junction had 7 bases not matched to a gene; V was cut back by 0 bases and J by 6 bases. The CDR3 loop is CASSQDSAGGRDTQYF. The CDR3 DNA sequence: TGTGCCAGCAGCCAAGACTCGGCGGGGGGGAGGGATACGCAGTATTTT.

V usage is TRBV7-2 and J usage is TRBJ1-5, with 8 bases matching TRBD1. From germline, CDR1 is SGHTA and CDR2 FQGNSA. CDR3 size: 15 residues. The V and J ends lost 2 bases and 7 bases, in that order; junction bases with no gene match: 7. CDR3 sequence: CASSLNGDRGQPQHF. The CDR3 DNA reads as TGTGCCAGCAGCTTAAACGGCGACAGGGGACAGCCCCAGCATTTT.

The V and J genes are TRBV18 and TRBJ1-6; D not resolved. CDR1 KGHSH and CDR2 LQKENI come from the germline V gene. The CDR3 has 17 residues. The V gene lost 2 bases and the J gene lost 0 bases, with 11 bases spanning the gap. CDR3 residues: CASSPWAGSSYNSPLHF. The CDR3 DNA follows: TGTGCCAGCTCACCATGGGCCGGGAGCTCCTATAATTCACCCCTCCACTTT.

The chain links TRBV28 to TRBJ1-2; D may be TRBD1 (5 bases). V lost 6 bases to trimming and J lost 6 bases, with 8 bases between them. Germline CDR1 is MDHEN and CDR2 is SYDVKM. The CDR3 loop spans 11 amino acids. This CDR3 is CASSRVHGYTF. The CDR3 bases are TGTGCCAGCAGCAGGGTTCATGGCTACACCTTC.

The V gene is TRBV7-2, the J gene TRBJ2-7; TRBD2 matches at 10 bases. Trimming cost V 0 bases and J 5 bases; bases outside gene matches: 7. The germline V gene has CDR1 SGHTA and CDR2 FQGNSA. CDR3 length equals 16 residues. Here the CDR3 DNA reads TGTGCCAGCAGCTTAGCGATCCTAGCGGGGGTCAACGAGCAGTACTTC. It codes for CASSLAILAGVNEQYF.

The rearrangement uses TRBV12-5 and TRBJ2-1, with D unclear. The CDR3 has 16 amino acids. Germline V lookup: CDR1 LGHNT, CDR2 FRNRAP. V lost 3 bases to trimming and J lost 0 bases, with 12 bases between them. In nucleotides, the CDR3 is TGTGCTAGTGGTTTTAGGCGACTCTTCTCCTACAATGAGCAGTTCTTC. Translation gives CASGFRRLFSYNEQFF. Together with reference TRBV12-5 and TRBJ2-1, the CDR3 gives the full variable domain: DARVTQTPRHKVTEMGQEVTMRCQPILGHNTVFWYRQTMMQGLELLAYFRNRAPLDDSGMPKDRFSAEMPDATLATLKIQPSEPRDSAVYFCASGFRRLFSYNEQFFGPGTRLTVL.

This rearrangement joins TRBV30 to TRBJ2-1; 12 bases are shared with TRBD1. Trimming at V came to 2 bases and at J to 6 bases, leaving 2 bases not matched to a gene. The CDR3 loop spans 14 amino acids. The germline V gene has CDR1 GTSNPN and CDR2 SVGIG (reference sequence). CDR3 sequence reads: CAWSRDRGLNEQFF. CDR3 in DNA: TGTGCCTGGAGTCGGGACAGGGGGCTCAATGAGCAGTTCTTC.

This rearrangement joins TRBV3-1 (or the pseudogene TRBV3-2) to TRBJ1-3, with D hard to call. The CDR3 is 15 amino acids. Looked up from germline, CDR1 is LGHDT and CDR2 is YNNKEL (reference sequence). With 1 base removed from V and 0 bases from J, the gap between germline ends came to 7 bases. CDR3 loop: CASSQGVRSGNTIYF. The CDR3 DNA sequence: TGTGCCAGCAGCCAAGGAGTCCGCTCTGGAAACACCATATATTTT.

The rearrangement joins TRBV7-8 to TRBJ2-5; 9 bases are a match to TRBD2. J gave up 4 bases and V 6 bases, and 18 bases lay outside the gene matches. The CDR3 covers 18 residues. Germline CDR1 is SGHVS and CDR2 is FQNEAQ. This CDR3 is CASSRMRSERGVRETQYF. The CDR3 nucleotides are TGTGCCAGCAGTCGAATGAGGTCGGAGCGGGGGGTAAGAGAGACCCAGTACTTC.

CDR3 protein: CASNLDRLQPQHF. The CDR3 DNA sequence: TGTGCCAGTAACCTCGACAGGTTACAGCCCCAGCATTTT. The V gene is TRBV19, the J gene TRBJ1-5; a possible D gene is TRBD1 (6 bases). V was shortened by 7 bases and J by 7 bases, with 14 bases between the two germline ends. The CDR3 contains 13 residues. Germline-derived CDR1 and CDR2 are LNHDA and SQIVND (reference sequence).

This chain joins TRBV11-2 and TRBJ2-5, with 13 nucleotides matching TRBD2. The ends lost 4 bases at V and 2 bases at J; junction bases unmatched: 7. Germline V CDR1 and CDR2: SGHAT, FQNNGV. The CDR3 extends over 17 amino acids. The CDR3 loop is CASSSRTSGGLQETQYF. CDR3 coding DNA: TGTGCCAGCAGCTCAAGGACTAGCGGGGGATTACAAGAGACCCAGTACTTC. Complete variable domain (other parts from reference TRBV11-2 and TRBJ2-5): EAGVAQSPRYKIIEKRQSVAFWCNPISGHATLYWYQQILGQGPKLLIQFQNNGVVDDSQLPKDRFSAERLKGVDSTLKIQPAKLEDSAVYLCASSSRTSGGLQETQYFGPGTRLLVL.